These T cell receptor beta chains were read from a single sample in a study of shared clonotypes between healthy human individuals. The assay was immunoSEQ multiplex PCR, and TCRdb's table has in-frame clones only and misses some. The data show 170,000 or so clones, approximately 61% seen once. Sequences were obtained from memory CD4+ T cells sorted from blood. These receptors came from a man aged 25-45 years in good health. The CDR3 runs from the conserved cysteine through the conserved F or W. The D gene is left open where the match is weak. Size values are once, few and many counts, or a class for expanded clones, and some rows have none.

NA,TRBD2,TRBV15,TRBJ2-7,TGTGCCACCAGCAAACTACTAGCGGGAAATGACTACGAGCAGTACTTC,CATSKLLAGNDYEQYF
NA,NA,TRBV7-2,TRBJ1-5,TGTGCCAGCAGCTTCGGAGGGCGCAATCAGCCCCAGCATTTT,CASSFGGRNQPQHF
NA,TRBD1,TRBV19,TRBJ1-5,TGTGCCAGTAGTATAGCCCAGGGGGCACAGCCCCAGCATTTT,CASSIAQGAQPQHF
many,TRBD2,TRBV19,TRBJ2-5,TGTGCCAGTCGGGTAGCGGGGTCGGAGACCCAGTACTTC,CASRVAGSETQYF
few,NA,TRBV2,TRBJ2-1,TGTGCCAGCAGTGTCGACAGCCAGGACTACAATGAGCAGTTCTTC,CASSVDSQDYNEQFF
many,NA,TRBV7-8,TRBJ1-5,TGTGCCAGCAGCTCGGGACGGGTTAGCAATCAGCCCCAGCATTTT,CASSSGRVSNQPQHF
NA,NA,TRBV11-2,TRBJ1-2,TGTGCCAGCAGCTTAGAAAAGGGCGGCTACACCTTC,CASSLEKGGYTF
NA,NA,TRBV18,TRBJ2-1,TGTGCCAGCTCACCGGATGTCCTACTAGCCAATGAGCAGTTCTTC,CASSPDVLLANEQFF
NA,NA,TRBV5-1,TRBJ1-2,TGCGCCAGCCATTTGAGTGGCTATGGCTACACCTTC,CASHLSGYGYTF
once,TRBD1,TRBV7-8,TRBJ1-1,TGTGCCAGCAGCCTTCGGACAGGGCCCGAAGCTTTCTTT,CASSLRTGPEAFF
NA,TRBD1,TRBV7-8,TRBJ1-1,TGTGCCAGCAGCTGGGGACAGAGCCTTTCGGGAACTGAAGCTTTCTTT,CASSWGQSLSGTEAFF
NA,TRBD1,TRBV25-1,TRBJ1-2,TGTGCCAGCAGTGATTATTCGACAGGGGGAAACTATGGCTACACCTTC,CASSDYSTGGNYGYTF
NA,NA,TRBV27,TRBJ2-2,TGTGCCAGCACCCAAGTTCCGGGGTTCGGCAACACCGGGGAGCTGTTTTTT,CASTQVPGFGNTGELFF
few,NA,TRBV29-1,TRBJ1-2,TGCAGCGTGTCCCTGACAGGCAGCTACACCTTC,CSVSLTGSYTF
NA,NA,TRBV15,TRBJ1-5,TGTGCCACCAGCAGAGATAAGGGAATTGTTCAGCCCCAGCATTTT,CATSRDKGIVQPQHF
NA,NA,TRBV19,TRBJ2-3,TGTGCCAGTTCGCCTACATTACTAGCTCCCACAGATACGCAGTATTTT,CASSPTLLAPTDTQYF
NA,TRBD2,TRBV28,TRBJ2-3,TGTGCCAGCAGTTTGCGGCCGGTTCTAGCGGACCGCACAGATACGCAGTATTTT,CASSLRPVLADRTDTQYF
NA,TRBD2,TRBV11-2,TRBJ2-2,TGTGCCAGCAGCAACTCTCTAGCGGGAGGGAAGAACACCGGGGAGCTGTTTTTT,CASSNSLAGGKNTGELFF
NA,NA,TRBV10-2,TRBJ2-5,TGCGCCAGCAGTGCCGCTAGCTTGATAGAGACCCAGTACTTC,CASSAASLIETQYF
NA,NA,TRBV18,TRBJ2-7,TGTGCCAGCTCAACGGGACTTCTAACCTACGAGCAGTACTTC,CASSTGLLTYEQYF
NA,NA,TRBV21-1,TRBJ2-1,TGTGCCAGCAGCAAAGCGCTTTCTTGTGGTGTAATTGATGAGCAGTTCTTC,CASSKALSCGVIDEQFF
NA,NA,TRBV27,TRBJ1-2,TGTGCCAGCAGCCTCAACAGCGGCGGGGGAGGCTACACCTTC,CASSLNSGGGGYTF
NA,NA,TRBV9,TRBJ2-1,TGTGCCAGCAGCGTCGTAAACAACAATGAGCAGTTCTTC,CASSVVNNNEQFF
few,NA,TRBV15,TRBJ1-2,TGTGCCACCAGCAGAGATCTGGCCGACTATGGCTACACCTTC,CATSRDLADYGYTF
NA,NA,TRBV5-1,TRBJ2-7,TGCGCCAGCAGCTTGGTGGCAGGACCCTACGAGCAGTACTTC,CASSLVAGPYEQYF
NA,NA,TRBV29-1,TRBJ2-3,TGCAGCGTTGCAGGGGTGGATACGCAGTATTTT,CSVAGVDTQYF
NA,TRBD1,TRBV5-5,TRBJ2-5,TGTGCCAGCAGTGGGCTAGGGGGCGGAGAGACCCAGTACTTC,CASSGLGGGETQYF
many,NA,TRBV5-1,TRBJ2-5,TGCGCCAGCAGCTTATTGGGGCCTGGCGTAGAGACCCAGTACTTC,CASSLLGPGVETQYF
NA,NA,TRBV5-1,TRBJ2-7,TGCGCCAGCAGCTTGTCAGGGAGTCGGTCCTACGAGCAGTACTTC,CASSLSGSRSYEQYF
NA,NA,TRBV6-1,TRBJ1-5,TGTGCCAGCAGTGAAGGGGCAGGGAATCAGCCCCAGCATTTT,CASSEGAGNQPQHF
NA,NA,TRBV7-9,TRBJ2-4,TGTGCCAGCAGCCCACGTGGGCCTGACATTCAGTACTTC,CASSPRGPDIQYF
few,NA,TRBV28,TRBJ2-2,TGTGCCAGCAGCTCGGGACGCGGGCCCAAGTTCGGCCGGGAGCTGTTTTTT,CASSSGRGPKFGRELFF